The entry below describes one T cell receptor beta chain. It has no known antigen specificity. Base qualities are missing; no much larger clone stands one base away. The data were obtained in a study of radiotherapy plus CTLA-4 blockade in lung cancer (dated by TCRdb to between 2018 and 2020). Background for the entire study: Among the enrolled patients, approximately 17% had an objective response, and roughly 30% reached disease control.

The study evaluated CTLA-4 blockade (ipilimumab) given together with focal radiation therapy in patients who had chemo-refractory metastatic non-small-cell lung cancer. Broader findings and caveats from the paper: TCR clones derived from tumors expanded in peripheral blood after treatment with radiotherapy and ipilimumab. Early dynamic changes in blood T cell clones, together with increased serum interferon-beta after radiation, were reported as the strongest predictors of response.

To prepare the library, the immunoSEQ multiplex PCR assay was applied. TCRdb re-hosts the immuneACCESS table, in-frame sequences only. Its copies lack some clones; in the studies checked, an unresolved V gene accounts for under half of them, and the cause for the rest is not known. In this sample the table shows around 56,000 clones, around 80% of which occur a single time. The ten largest clones add up to 15% to 20% of the sample. The source is a human donor with non-small cell lung cancer who had a complete response to radiotherapy plus ipilimumab. Sequencing used peripheral blood, obtained from a patient treated with radiotherapy plus ipilimumab.

The DNA is as follows: TGTGCCAGTAGTATGTACAAGCGGGGGCCGACAGAAGAGACCCAGTACTTC. Its product reads: CASSMYKRGPTEETQYF. The chain is assembled from TRBV19 and TRBJ2-5, and 8 bases in between align with TRBD2. In the germline V gene (reference sequence), CDR1 corresponds to LNHDA and CDR2 to SQIVND. Compared with germline, V lacks 3 bases and J lacks 3 bases; bases without a gene match: 12. From its cysteine to its phenylalanine, the CDR3 spans 17 amino acids. Only the CDR3 portion is preserved as DNA: 51 bases, with reading frame beginning at the first base. Reference TRBV19 and TRBJ2-5 proteins supply the regions before and after the CDR3; the full variable domain is: DGGITQSPKYLFRKEGQNVTLSCEQNLNHDAMYWYRQDPGQGLRLIYYSQIVNDFQKGDIAEGYSVSREKKESFPLTVTSAQKNPTAFYLCASSMYKRGPTEETQYFGPGTRLLVL.